The entry below describes one T cell receptor beta chain. Its specificity is not known. Every patient with CD3G deficiency had evidence of autoimmunity. Patients aged 2 to 39 years had fewer naive T cells. The data were taken from a study of regulatory T cells. General study results and limits: Regulatory T cells showed the strongest V-J pair restriction and V/J gene skewing among patient repertoires. Patient CD8+ T cells trended toward lower Shannon entropy than controls.

The CDR3 loop spans 13 amino acids. In germline, CDR1 is SGHRS, CDR2 YFSETQ. Trimming pared 0 bases from V and 3 bases from J, leaving 7 bases between. The primer mix had 52 TRBV and 13 TRBJ primers. Method: immunoSEQ multiplex PCR; TCRdb's copy keeps in-frame clones and lacks some. The table has 4,500 to 7,000 clones, under 85% seen once. This TCR was recovered from a child aged 5 to 17 with CD3G deficiency. The sequenced sample was CD8+ T cells sorted from blood. This rearrangement joins TRBV5-1 to TRBJ2-7; D gene uncertain. CDR3 in DNA: TGCGCCAGCAGCTTGGTACCAGGCTACGAGCAGTACTTC. Its protein is CASSLVPGYEQYF.